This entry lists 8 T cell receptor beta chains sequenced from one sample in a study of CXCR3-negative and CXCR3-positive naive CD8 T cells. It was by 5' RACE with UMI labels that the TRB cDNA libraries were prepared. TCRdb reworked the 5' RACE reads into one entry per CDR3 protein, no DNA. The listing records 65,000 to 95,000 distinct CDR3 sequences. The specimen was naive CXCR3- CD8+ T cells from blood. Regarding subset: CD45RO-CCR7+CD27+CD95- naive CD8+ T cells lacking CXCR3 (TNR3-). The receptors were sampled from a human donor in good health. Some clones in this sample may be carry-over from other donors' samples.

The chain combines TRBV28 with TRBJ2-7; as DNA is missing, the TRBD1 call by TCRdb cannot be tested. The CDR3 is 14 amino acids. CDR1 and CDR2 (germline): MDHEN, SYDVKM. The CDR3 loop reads CASSTDRGLFEQYF.

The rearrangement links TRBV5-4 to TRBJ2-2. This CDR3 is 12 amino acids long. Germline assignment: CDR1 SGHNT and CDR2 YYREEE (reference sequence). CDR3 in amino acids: CASSLGAEELFF.

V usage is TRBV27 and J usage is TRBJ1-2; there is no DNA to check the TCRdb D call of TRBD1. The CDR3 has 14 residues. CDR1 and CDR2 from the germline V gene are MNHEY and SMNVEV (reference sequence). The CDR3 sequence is CASSSVGRAYGYTF.

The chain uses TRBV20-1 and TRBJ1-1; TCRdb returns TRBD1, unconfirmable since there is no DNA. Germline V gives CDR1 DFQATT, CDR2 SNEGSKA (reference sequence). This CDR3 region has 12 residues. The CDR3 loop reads CSAWTGNTEAFF.

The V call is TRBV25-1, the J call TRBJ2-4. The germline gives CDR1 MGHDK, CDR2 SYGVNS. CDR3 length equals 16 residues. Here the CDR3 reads CASSDSPGVAKNIQYF.

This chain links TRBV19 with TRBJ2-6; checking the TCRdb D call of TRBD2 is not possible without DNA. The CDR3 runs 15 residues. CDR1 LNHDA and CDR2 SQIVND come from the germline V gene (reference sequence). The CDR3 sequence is CASSIRGAGANVLTF. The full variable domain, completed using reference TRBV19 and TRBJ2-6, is DGGITQSPKYLFRKEGQNVTLSCEQNLNHDAMYWYRQDPGQGLRLIYYSQIVNDFQKGDIAEGYSVSREKKESFPLTVTSAQKNPTAFYLCASSIRGAGANVLTFGAGSRLTVL.

This CDR3 reads CATSSMTGAPYEQYF. This chain links TRBV15 with TRBJ2-7. Germline CDR1 reads LNHNV; CDR2 reads YYDKDF (reference sequence). The CDR3 consists of 15 residues.

The CDR3 region is CSVEEGGDTQYF. The rearrangement joins TRBV29-1 to TRBJ2-3; TCRdb returns TRBD1, unconfirmable since there is no DNA. Germline CDR1 reads SQVTM; CDR2 reads ANQGSEA. The CDR3 sequence is 12 residues long.